The sequence of this T cell receptor (beta chain) was determined in a study of response to subunit inactivated influenza vaccine. Study results and caveats: It was suggested by the authors that few new T cells are recruited by each seasonal influenza vaccination.

Each CDR3 protein is one row after TCRdb ran MiXCR on the RT-PCR reads. The data contain more than 450,000 distinct CDR3 sequences, around 11% of them singletons. This clonotype appeared many times. The antigen is unknown. V was clipped by 4 bases and J by 10 bases, with 11 bases between them. The CDR3 length is 12 residues. The specimen was PBMCs from blood, collected on the day of vaccination. The receptor comes from a man aged 45-60 years who received an inactivated influenza vaccine. This chain links TRBV12-3 or TRBV12-4 with TRBJ2-1, with D perhaps TRBD1 or TRBD2 (5 bases each). The DNA of the CDR3 is TGTGCCAGCAGTTGGGGCACGGGGGAGCAGTTCTTC. Translating it yields CASSWGTGEQFF.